The T cell receptor (beta chain) described here comes from a study of shared clonotypes between healthy human individuals. Study-wide findings and caveats: Rarefaction indicated that sorted-subset sequencing remained incomplete although depth was large. Non-shared clonotypes displayed generation probabilities falling below those of clonotypes present in all four donors. What naive subsets generally showed was a larger estimated richness than memory subsets showed.

As for this clone: Its target is unknown.

Between the trimmed V and J ends, which lost 5 bases and 7 bases, there was a span of 15 bases. Germline loops: CDR1 SEHNR, CDR2 FQNEAQ (reference sequence). The CDR3 totals 14 residues. Only in-frame clones appear in the TCRdb table, and some are missing; sequencing was by immunoSEQ multiplex PCR. The sample yields about 820,000 clones, over 90% seen once. Naive CD8 populations comprised CD45RO-negative cells positively selected for CCR7, excluding terminally differentiated effector memory CD45RA+ cells. There were only Caucasian adults among the donors, and all lived in Nashville, Tennessee. The clonotype originates from a man aged 25-40 years in good health. The source material was naive CD8+ T cells sorted from blood. The chain uses TRBV7-9 and TRBJ1-5; D is perhaps TRBD1 (6 bases). DNA for the CDR3: TGTGCCAGCAGCCCGACAGGTCCGGAGCAGCCCCAGCATTTT. Its protein is CASSPTGPEQPQHF.